This T cell receptor (beta chain) was sequenced in a study of T-cell reconstitution after alpha-beta-depleted transplantation in children. Study-level results: At one year after transplant, newly produced T cells mostly accounted for T-cell counts and diversity. Reported findings indicate that, about two months after transplant, alpha-beta T cells came from several hundred expanded clones, which were derived from non-depleted graft cells.

TCRbeta library construction was performed incorporating unique molecular identifiers. TCRdb ran MiXCR on the PCR reads and lists one entry per CDR3 protein. The sample lists hundreds of thousands of distinct CDR3 sequences, approximately 11% occurring once. This clonotype was picked up many times. No antigen is known for it. Trimming removed 3 bases from V and 1 base from J; junction bases left unmatched: 2. The CDR3 runs to 16 residues. CDR1 is KGHSH, CDR2 LQKENI, per germline. The source of this sequence is a child under two years old with acute myeloid leukemia, due to receive a stem cell transplant. The V gene is TRBV18, the J gene TRBJ2-1; TRBD2 matches at 11 bases. The sequencing here drew on PBMCs, taken before TCRalphabeta/CD19-depleted stem cell transplant. CDR3 DNA: TGTGCCAGCTCACCCGGGACTAGCGGATCCTACAATGAGCAGTTCTTC. Translated, it gives CASSPGTSGSYNEQFF.